This TCR beta chain was recovered during a study of blood T cell repertoires in COVID-19. Study details: Samples of COVID-19 (acute and convalescent) were obtained from the United States, Italy and Spain. PBMCs, B-cell-depleted T cells, or T cells provided the cDNA or gDNA that made up the material.

Original handling: Estimated nucleated cell counts came from reference gene primer amplification. The method was immunoSEQ multiplex PCR; TCRdb's version includes in-frame clones alone and lacks a portion of them. V and J calls and clone size are given by that table; D and trimming were obtained from the DNA. Of tens of thousands of clones listed, around 90% were seen once; the top ten hold 0.8% to 1.3%. The junction had 10 bases not matched to a gene; V was cut back by 5 bases and J by 4 bases. The CDR3 covers 16 residues. The germline CDR1 and CDR2 sequences are LNHDA and SQIVND (reference sequence).

This receptor was identified in a woman between 50 and 59 years old in a cohort sampled during active COVID-19. The chain is built from TRBV19 and TRBJ1-5, with TRBD1 matching over 8 bases. Sequenced input: peripheral blood. The CDR3 DNA follows: TGTGCCAGTAGTCAAACTTCCGGGACAGGAAATCAGCCCCAGCATTTT. Its protein is CASSQTSGTGNQPQHF.